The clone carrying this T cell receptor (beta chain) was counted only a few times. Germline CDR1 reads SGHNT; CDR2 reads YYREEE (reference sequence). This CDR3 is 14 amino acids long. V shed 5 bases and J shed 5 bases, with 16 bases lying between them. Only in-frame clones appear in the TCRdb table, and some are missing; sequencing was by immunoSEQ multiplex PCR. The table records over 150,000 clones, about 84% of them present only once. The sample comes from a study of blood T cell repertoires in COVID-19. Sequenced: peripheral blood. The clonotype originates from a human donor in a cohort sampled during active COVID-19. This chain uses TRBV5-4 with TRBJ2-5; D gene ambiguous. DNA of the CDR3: TGTGCCAGCAGTAGTAGAAGCACCGAGGAGACCCAGTACTTC. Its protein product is CASSSRSTEETQYF.